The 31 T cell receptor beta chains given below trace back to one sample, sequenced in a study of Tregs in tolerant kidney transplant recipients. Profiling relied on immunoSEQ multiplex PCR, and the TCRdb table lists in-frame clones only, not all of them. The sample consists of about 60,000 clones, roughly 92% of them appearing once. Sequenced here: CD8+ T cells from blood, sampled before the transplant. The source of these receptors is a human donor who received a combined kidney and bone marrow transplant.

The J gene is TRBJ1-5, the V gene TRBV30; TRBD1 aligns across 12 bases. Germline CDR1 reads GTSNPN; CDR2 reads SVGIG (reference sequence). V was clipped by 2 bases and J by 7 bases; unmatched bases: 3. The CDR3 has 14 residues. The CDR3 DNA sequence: TGTGCCTGGAGTCCGGGACAGGGGGCCCAGCCCCAGCATTTT. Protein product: CAWSPGQGAQPQHF.

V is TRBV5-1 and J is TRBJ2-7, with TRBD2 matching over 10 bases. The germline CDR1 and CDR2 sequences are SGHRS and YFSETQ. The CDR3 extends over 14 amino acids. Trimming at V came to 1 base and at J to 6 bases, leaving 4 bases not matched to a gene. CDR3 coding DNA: TGCGCCAGCAGCTTGCTAGCGGGAGTGGTCGAGCAGTACTTC. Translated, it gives CASSLLAGVVEQYF. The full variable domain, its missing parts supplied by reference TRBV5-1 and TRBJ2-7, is KAGVTQTPRYLIKTRGQQVTLSCSPISGHRSVSWYQQTPGQGLQFLFEYFSETQRNKGNFPGRFSGRQFSNSRSEMNVSTLELGDSALYLCASSLLAGVVEQYFGPGTRLTVT.

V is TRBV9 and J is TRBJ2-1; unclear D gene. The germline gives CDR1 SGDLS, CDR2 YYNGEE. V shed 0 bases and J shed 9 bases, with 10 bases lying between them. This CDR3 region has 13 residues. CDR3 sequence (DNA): TGTGCCAGCAGCGTAGAAGGTTGGAGTGAGCAGTTCTTC. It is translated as CASSVEGWSEQFF.

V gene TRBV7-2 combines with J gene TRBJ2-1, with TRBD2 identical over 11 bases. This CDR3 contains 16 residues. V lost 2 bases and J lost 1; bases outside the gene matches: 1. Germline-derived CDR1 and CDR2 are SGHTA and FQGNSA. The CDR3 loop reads CASSLLAGGSYNEQFF. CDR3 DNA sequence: TGTGCCAGCAGCTTACTAGCGGGAGGATCCTACAATGAGCAGTTCTTC.

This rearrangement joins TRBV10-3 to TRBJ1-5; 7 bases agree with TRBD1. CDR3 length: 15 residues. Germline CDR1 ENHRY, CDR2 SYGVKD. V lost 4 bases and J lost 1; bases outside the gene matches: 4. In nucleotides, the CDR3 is TGTGCCATCAGTGTTCTAGGGGGCAGCAATCAGCCCCAGCATTTT. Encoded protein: CAISVLGGSNQPQHF.

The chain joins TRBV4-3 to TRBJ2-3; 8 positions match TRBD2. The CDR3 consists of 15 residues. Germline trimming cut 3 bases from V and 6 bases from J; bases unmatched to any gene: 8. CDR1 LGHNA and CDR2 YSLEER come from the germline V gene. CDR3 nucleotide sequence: TGCGCCAGCAGCCATGGGACTAGTTGGGTGGATACGCAGTATTTT. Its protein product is CASSHGTSWVDTQYF.

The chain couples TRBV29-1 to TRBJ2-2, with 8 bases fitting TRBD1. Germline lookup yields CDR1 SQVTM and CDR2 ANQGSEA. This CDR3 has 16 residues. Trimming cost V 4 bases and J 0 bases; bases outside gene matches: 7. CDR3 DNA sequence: TGCAGCGTTGTCCCGGACAGGGCCCCGAACACCGGGGAGCTGTTTTTT. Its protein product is CSVVPDRAPNTGELFF.

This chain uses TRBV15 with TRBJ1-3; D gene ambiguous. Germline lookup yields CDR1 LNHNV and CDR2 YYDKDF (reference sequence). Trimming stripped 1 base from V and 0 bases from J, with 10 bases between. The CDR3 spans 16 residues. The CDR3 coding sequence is TGTGCCACCAGCAGAGGTCGGGGATACTCTGGAAACACCATATATTTT. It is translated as CATSRGRGYSGNTIYF.

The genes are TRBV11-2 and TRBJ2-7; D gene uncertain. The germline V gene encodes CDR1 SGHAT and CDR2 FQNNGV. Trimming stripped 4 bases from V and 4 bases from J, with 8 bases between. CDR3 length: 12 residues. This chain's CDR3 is CASSSATYEQYF. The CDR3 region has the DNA TGTGCCAGCAGCTCCGCGACTTACGAGCAGTACTTC.

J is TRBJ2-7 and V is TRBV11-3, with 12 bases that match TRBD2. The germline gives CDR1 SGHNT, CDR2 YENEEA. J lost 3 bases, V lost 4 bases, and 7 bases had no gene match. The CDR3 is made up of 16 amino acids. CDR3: CASSSWTSGDHYEQYF. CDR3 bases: TGTGCCAGCAGCTCGTGGACTAGCGGGGACCACTACGAGCAGTACTTC.

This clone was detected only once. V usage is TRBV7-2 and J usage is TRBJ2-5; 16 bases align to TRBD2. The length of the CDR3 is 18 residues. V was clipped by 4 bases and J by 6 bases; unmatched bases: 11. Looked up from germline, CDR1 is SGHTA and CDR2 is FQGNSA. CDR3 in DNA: TGTGCCAGCAGCTCTCCGGGACTAGCGGGGGGGCCTGCGAAGACCCAGTACTTC. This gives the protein CASSSPGLAGGPAKTQYF.

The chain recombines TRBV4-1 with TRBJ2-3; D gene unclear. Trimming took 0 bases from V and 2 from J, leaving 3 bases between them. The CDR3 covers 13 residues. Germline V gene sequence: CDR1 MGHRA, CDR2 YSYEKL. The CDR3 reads CASSQEATDTQYF. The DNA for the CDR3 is TGCGCCAGCAGCCAAGAGGCCACAGATACGCAGTATTTT.

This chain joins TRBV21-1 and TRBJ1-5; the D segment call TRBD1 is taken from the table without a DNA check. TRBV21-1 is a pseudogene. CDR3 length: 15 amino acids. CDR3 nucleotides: TGTGCCAGCAGCATACAGGGGCTCAGCAATCAGCCCCAGCATTTT. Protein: CASSIQGLSNQPQHF.

CDR3 nucleotide sequence: TGCGCCAGCAGCCAAGGAGTCGGTGGGAGCGGGACGGCCGGGGAGCTGTTTTTT. It encodes CASSQGVGGSGTAGELFF. This chain joins TRBV4-3 and TRBJ2-2; 7 bases agree with TRBD2. Germline V lookup: CDR1 LGHNA, CDR2 YSLEER. V shed 1 base and J 6 bases; nucleotides not matched to a gene: 14. The CDR3 runs 18 residues.

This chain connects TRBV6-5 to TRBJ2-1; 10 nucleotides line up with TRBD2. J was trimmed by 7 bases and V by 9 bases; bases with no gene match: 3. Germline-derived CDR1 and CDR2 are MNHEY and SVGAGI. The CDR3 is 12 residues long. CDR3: CASRTSGNEQFF. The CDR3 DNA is TGTGCCAGTCGGACTAGCGGAAATGAGCAGTTCTTC.

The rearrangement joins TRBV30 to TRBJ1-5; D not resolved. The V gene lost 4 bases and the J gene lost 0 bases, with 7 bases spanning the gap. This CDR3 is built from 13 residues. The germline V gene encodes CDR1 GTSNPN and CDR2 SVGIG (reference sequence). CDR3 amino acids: CAWNEGSNQPQHF. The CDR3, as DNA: TGTGCCTGGAACGAGGGTAGCAATCAGCCCCAGCATTTT.

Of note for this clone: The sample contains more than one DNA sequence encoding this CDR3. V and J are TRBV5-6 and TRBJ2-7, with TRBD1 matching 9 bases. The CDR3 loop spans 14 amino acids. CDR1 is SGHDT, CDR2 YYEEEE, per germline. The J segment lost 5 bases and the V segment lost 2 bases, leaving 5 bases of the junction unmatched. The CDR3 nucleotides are TGTGCCAGCAGCTTCGGGACAGGGCACCACGAGCAGTACTTC. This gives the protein CASSFGTGHHEQYF.

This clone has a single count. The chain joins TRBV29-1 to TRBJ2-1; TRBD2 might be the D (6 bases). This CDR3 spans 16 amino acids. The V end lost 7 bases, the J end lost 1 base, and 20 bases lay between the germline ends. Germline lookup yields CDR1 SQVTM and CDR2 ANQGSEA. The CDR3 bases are TGCAGCGCTGCCGGGTTCGGCGGGGTGTCCTACAATGAGCAGTTCTTC. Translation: CSAAGFGGVSYNEQFF.

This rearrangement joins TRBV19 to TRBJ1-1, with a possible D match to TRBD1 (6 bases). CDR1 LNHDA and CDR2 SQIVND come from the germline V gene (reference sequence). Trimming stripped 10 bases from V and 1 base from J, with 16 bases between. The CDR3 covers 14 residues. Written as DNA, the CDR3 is TGTGCCACTACTTTGGGACAACCGAACACTGAAGCTTTCTTT. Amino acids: CATTLGQPNTEAFF.

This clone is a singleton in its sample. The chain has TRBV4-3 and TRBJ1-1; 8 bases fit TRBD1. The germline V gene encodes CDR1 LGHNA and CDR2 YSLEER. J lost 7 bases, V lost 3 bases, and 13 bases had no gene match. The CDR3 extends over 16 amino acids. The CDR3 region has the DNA TGCGCCAGCAGCCACCCCCCCGGGACAGGAGATAATGAAGCTTTCTTT. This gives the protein CASSHPPGTGDNEAFF.

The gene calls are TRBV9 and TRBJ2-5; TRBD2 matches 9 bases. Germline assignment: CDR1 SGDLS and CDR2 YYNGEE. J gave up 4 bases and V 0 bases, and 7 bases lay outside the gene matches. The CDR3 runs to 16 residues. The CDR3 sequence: CASSVEGGGAGETQYF. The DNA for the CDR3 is TGTGCCAGCAGCGTAGAAGGCGGGGGGGCTGGAGAGACCCAGTACTTC.

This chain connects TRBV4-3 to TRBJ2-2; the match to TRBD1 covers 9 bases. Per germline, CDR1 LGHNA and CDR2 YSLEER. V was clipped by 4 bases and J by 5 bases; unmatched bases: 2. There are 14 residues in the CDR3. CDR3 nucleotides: TGCGCCAGCAGCCCAGGGACAGGGACCGGGGAGCTGTTTTTT. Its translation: CASSPGTGTGELFF.

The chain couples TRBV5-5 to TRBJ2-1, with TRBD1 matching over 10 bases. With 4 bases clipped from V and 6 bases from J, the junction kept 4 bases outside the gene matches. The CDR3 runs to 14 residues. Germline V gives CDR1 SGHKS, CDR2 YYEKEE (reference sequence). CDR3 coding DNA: TGTGCCAGCAGCGAAGACAGGGGGCTCAATGAGCAGTTCTTC. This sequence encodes CASSEDRGLNEQFF.

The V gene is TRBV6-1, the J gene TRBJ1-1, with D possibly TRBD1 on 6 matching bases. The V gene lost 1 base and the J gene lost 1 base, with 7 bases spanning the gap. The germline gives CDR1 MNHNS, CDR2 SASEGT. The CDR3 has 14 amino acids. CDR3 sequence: CASSEDRANTEAFF. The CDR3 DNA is TGTGCCAGCAGTGAAGACAGGGCGAACACTGAAGCTTTCTTT.

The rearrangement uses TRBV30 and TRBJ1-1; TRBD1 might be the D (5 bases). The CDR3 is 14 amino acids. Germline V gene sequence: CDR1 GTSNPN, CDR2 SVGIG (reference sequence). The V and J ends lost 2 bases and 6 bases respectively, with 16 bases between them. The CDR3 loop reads CAWSSPRGNAEAFF. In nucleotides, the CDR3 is TGTGCCTGGAGTTCCCCTAGGGGTAACGCTGAAGCTTTCTTT.

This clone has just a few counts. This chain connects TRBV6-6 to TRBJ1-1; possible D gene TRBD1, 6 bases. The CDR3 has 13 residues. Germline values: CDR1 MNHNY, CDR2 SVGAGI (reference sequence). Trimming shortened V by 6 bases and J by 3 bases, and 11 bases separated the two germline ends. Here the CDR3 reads CASRQGWDTEAFF. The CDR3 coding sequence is TGTGCCAGCAGACAGGGTTGGGACACTGAAGCTTTCTTT.

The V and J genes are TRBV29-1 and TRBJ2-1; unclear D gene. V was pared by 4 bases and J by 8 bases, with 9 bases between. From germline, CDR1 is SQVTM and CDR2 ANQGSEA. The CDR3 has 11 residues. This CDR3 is CSVGGVDEQFF. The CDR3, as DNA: TGCAGCGTTGGAGGAGTAGATGAGCAGTTCTTC.

CDR3 sequence reads: CASSGQGLNEKLFF. The CDR3, as DNA: TGTGCCAGCAGCGGCCAGGGGCTAAATGAAAAACTGTTTTTT. This rearrangement joins TRBV9 to TRBJ1-4; maybe TRBD1 (6 bases). Germline assignment: CDR1 SGDLS and CDR2 YYNGEE. This CDR3 region has 14 residues. V was shortened by 3 bases and J by 5 bases, with 11 bases between the two germline ends.

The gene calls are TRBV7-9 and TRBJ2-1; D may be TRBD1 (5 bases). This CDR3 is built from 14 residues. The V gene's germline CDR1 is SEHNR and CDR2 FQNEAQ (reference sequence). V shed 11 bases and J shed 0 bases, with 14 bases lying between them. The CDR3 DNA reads TGTGCCGCAAGCGACAGAGACTCCTACAATGAGCAGTTCTTC. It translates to CAASDRDSYNEQFF.

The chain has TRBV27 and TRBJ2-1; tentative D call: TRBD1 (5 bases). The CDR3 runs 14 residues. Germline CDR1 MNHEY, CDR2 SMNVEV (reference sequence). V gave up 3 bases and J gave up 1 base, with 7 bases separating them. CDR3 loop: CASSLAGSYNEQFF. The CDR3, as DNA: TGTGCCAGCAGTTTGGCAGGGTCCTACAATGAGCAGTTCTTC.

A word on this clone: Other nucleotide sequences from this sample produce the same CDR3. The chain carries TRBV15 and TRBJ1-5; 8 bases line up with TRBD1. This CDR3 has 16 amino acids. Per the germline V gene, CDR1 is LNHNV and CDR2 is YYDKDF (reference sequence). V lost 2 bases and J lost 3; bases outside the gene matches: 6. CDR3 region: CATSRPGQGINQPQHF. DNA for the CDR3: TGTGCCACCAGCAGACCCGGACAGGGAATCAATCAGCCCCAGCATTTT.